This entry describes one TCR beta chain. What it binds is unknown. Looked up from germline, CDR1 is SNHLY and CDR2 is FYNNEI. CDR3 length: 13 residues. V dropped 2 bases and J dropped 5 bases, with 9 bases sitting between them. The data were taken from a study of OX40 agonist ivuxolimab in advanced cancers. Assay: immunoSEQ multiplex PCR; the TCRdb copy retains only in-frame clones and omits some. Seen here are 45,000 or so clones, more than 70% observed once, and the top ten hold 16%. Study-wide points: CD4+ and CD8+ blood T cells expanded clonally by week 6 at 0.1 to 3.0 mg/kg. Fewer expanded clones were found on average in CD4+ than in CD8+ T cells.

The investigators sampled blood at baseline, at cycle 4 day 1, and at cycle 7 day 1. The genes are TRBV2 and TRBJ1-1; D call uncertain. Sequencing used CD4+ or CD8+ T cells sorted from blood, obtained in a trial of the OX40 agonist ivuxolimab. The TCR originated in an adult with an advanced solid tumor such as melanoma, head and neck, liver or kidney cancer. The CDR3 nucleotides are TGTGCCAGCAGTGAATGGCGAAGGACTGAAGCTTTCTTT. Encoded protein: CASSEWRRTEAFF. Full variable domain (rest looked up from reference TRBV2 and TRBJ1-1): EPEVTQTPSHQVTQMGQEVILRCVPISNHLYFYWYRQILGQKVEFLVSFYNNEISEKSEIFDDQFSVERPDGSNFTLKIRSTKLEDSAMYFCASSEWRRTEAFFGQGTRLTVV.